This T cell receptor beta chain was sequenced during a study of T cell responses to AZD1222 COVID-19 vaccine. This clone turned up a few times. Its antigen remains unknown. At the DNA level, this CDR3 is encoded by other sequences in the same sample as well. V lost 3 bases and J 6 bases, leaving 9 bases between the germline ends. Per germline, CDR1 DFQATT and CDR2 SNEGSKA (reference sequence). The CDR3 has 12 amino acids. Regarding the study as a whole: Variant regions that are unmutated are reportedly the target of nearly half of spike-specific TCRs. Only a handful of people who got AZD1222 tested seropositive at baseline.

Produced via immunoSEQ multiplex PCR; TCRdb's table is partial and in-frame only. The sample lists about 130,000 clones; around 90% were seen once. The material sequenced was peripheral blood, taken 28 days after the second AZD1222 dose. V gene TRBV20-1 combines with J gene TRBJ1-5; D not certain. The clonotype originates from an adult who received the AZD1222 COVID-19 vaccine. CDR3 DNA: TGCAGTGCTAGTCTATCGGGTCAGCCCCAGCATTTT. Its translation: CSASLSGQPQHF.